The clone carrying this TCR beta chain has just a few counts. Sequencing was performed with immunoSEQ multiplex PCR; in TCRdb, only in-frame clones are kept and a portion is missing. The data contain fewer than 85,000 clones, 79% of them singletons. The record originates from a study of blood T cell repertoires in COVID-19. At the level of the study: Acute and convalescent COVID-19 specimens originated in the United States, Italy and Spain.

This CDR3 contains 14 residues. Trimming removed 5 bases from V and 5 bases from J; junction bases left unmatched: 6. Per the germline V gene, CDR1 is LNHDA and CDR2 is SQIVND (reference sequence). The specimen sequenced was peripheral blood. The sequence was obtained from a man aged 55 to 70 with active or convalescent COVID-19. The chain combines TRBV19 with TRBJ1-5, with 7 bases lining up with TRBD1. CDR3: CASSRDRVHQPQHF. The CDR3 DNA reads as TGTGCCAGTAGTCGAGACAGGGTTCATCAGCCCCAGCATTTT.